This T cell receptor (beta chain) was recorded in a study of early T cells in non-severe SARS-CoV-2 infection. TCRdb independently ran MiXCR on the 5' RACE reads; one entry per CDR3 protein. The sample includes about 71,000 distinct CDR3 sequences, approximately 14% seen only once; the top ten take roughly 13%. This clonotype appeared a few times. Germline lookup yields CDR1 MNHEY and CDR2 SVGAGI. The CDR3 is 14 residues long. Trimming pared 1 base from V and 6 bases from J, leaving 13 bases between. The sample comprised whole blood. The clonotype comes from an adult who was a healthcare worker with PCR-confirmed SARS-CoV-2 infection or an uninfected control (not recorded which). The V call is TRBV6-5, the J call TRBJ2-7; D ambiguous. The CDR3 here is CASSYYGQPSEQYF. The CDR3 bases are TGTGCCAGCAGTTACTACGGCCAGCCATCCGAGCAGTACTTC.